These 26 T cell receptor beta chains share one sample of origin, sequenced in a study of blood T cells in healthy people across ages (dated by TCRdb to 2013 to 2016). Libraries were made using 5' RACE. Sequenced using an Illumina HiSeq 2500. The second PCR ran for about 6 to 12 cycles and used a J-beta primer mix along with a sample-barcoded 5' primer. The public reads were reanalyzed by TCRdb: fastp trimming at Q25, MiXCR alignment, in-frame beta chains only. Rows merge per CDR3 protein into single entries with the most common DNA and genes. The sample includes roughly 1,500,000 distinct CDR3 sequences, with around 39% observed a single time. Together, the top ten hold 6.5% to 10% of the sample. Sequencing was performed on blood. These receptors were obtained from a woman between 18 and 29 years old in good health.

The V and J genes are TRBV20-1 and TRBJ1-2; 8 bases fit TRBD1. The ends lost 2 bases at V and 3 bases at J; junction bases unmatched: 11. This CDR3 is 16 amino acids long. Germline V gene lookup returns CDR1 DFQATT and CDR2 SNEGSKA (reference sequence). DNA of the CDR3: TGCAGTGCTAGATTAATTCAGACAGGGGAGGACTATGGCTACACCTTC. Protein: CSARLIQTGEDYGYTF.

This clonotype was detected a few times. The rearrangement joins TRBV2 to TRBJ1-5; no clear D. From germline, CDR1 is SNHLY and CDR2 FYNNEI. V was trimmed by 7 bases and J by 7 bases, leaving 20 bases between them. The CDR3 totals 15 residues. The CDR3: CASTSGIGGRQPQHF. The DNA for the CDR3 is TGTGCCAGCACCTCCGGAATTGGTGGGAGGCAGCCCCAGCATTTT.

This clonotype occurred a few times. The rearrangement joins TRBV5-5 to TRBJ2-7, with 7 bases identical to TRBD2. Germline V lookup: CDR1 SGHKS, CDR2 YYEKEE (reference sequence). The trim removed 3 bases at V and 0 bases at J, leaving 15 bases unmatched. The CDR3 consists of 18 residues. For the CDR3, the DNA is TGTGCCAGCAGCTACCTTCCGGGGAGCGGGATATCCTCCTACGAGCAGTACTTC. As protein: CASSYLPGSGISSYEQYF.

This clonotype was detected a few times. The chain links TRBV14 to TRBJ1-2, with D maybe TRBD1 (6 bases). Trimming removed 3 bases at V and 2 bases at J, with 13 bases between. Germline CDR1 SGHDN, CDR2 FVKESK. The CDR3 is made up of 15 amino acids. The CDR3 spells CASSHEGTINYGYTF. CDR3 nucleotides: TGTGCCAGCAGCCATGAGGGGACAATAAACTATGGCTACACCTTC.

The chain links TRBV6-6 to TRBJ1-5; TRBD1 agrees at 7 bases. V lost 5 bases, J lost 5 bases, and 9 bases stayed unmatched. CDR3 length: 15 residues. Germline values: CDR1 MNHNY, CDR2 SVGAGI (reference sequence). CDR3 amino acids: CASSDSQGVHQPQHF. The CDR3 DNA reads as TGTGCCAGCAGTGACAGCCAGGGGGTACATCAGCCCCAGCATTTT.

This clonotype has only a few counts. The chain recombines TRBV4-1 with TRBJ1-2; D call uncertain. Germline loops: CDR1 MGHRA, CDR2 YSYEKL. This CDR3 is 15 amino acids long. V lost 3 bases, J lost 0 bases, and 11 bases lay in between. CDR3 sequence reads: CASSQGNSPNYGYTF. The CDR3 bases are TGCGCCAGCAGCCAGGGCAACAGCCCTAACTATGGCTACACCTTC.

This clonotype was recorded a few times. The chain carries TRBV9 and TRBJ2-1; D is ambiguous. The CDR3 sequence is 16 residues long. Looked up from germline, CDR1 is SGDLS and CDR2 is YYNGEE. V lost 0 bases to trimming and J lost 8 bases, with 18 bases between them. This CDR3 is CASSVGPKVGVHEQFF. For the CDR3, the DNA is TGTGCCAGCAGCGTAGGTCCCAAGGTCGGAGTGCATGAGCAGTTCTTC. The whole variable domain, filled in from reference TRBV9 and TRBJ2-1, reads DSGVTQTPKHLITATGQRVTLRCSPRSGDLSVYWYQQSLDQGLQFLIQYYNGEERAKGNILERFSAQQFPDLHSELNLSSLELGDSALYFCASSVGPKVGVHEQFFGPGTRLTVL.

This sequence joins TRBV25-1 and TRBJ2-1; perhaps TRBD2 as D (6 bases). Trimming took 1 base from V and 5 from J, leaving 9 bases between them. Germline V CDR1 and CDR2: MGHDK, SYGVNS. The CDR3 totals 14 residues. CDR3 amino acids: CASSEFRTNNEQFF. The CDR3, as DNA: TGTGCCAGCAGTGAATTCAGGACTAACAATGAGCAGTTCTTC.

This clonotype was found a few times. V gene TRBV20-1 combines with J gene TRBJ2-1; TRBD2 might be the D (6 bases). The V end lost 1 base, the J end lost 2 bases, and 18 bases lay between the germline ends. The CDR3 sequence is 17 residues long. Germline CDR1 and CDR2: DFQATT and SNEGSKA (reference sequence). CDR3 loop: CSARAQGFAGPYNEQFF. DNA of the CDR3: TGCAGTGCTAGAGCTCAGGGCTTCGCGGGACCCTACAATGAGCAGTTCTTC.

This chain connects TRBV3-1 to TRBJ2-3, with D perhaps matching TRBD1 (6 bases). V gave up 4 bases and J gave up 4 bases, with 12 bases separating them. Germline CDR1 LGHDT, CDR2 YNNKEL (reference sequence). The CDR3 is made up of 14 amino acids. CDR3 nucleotides: TGTGCCAGCAGCCGGGACACTGCCGCAGATACGCAGTATTTT. Residues: CASSRDTAADTQYF.

This clonotype has only a few counts. The rearrangement joins TRBV6-5 to TRBJ1-6; 10 nucleotides agree with TRBD1. Germline lookup yields CDR1 MNHEY and CDR2 SVGAGI. This CDR3 has 16 residues. The V segment lost 0 bases and the J segment 8 bases; nucleotides outside the gene matches: 4. CDR3 residues: CASSYSGQGTHSPLHF. As DNA, the CDR3 is TGTGCCAGCAGTTACTCGGGACAGGGGACGCATTCACCCCTCCACTTT.

Remarks on this clonotype: A read error may account for a junction end that differs from germline. The DNA of the CDR3 is TGTGCCAGCAAGAAAGGAGCGGGGGGATACTACAATGAGCGGTTCTTC. It codes for CASKKGAGGYYNERFF. J is TRBJ2-1 and V is TRBV7-9, with 9 bases that match TRBD2. The germline CDR1 and CDR2 sequences are SEHNR and FQNEAQ (reference sequence). This CDR3 contains 16 residues. The full variable domain, with the rest looked up from reference TRBV7-9 and TRBJ2-1, is DTGVSQNPRHKITKRGQNVTFRCDPISEHNRLYWYRQTLGQGPEFLTYFQNEAQLEKSRLLSDRFSAERPKGSFSTLEIQRTEQGDSAMYLCASKKGAGGYYNERFFGPGTRLTVL.

The CDR3 spells CASSQRPEGSSYEQYF. The CDR3 region has the DNA TGTGCCAGCAGTCAAAGGCCCGAGGGATCATCCTACGAGCAGTACTTC. The chain recombines TRBV14 with TRBJ2-7; weak D call: TRBD2 (5 bases). The CDR3 spans 16 residues. Per the germline V gene, CDR1 is SGHDN and CDR2 is FVKESK. Trimming took 6 bases from V and 1 from J, leaving 19 bases between them.

In this sample, this clonotype turned up a few times. The V call is TRBV21-1, the J call TRBJ1-2. TRBV21-1 represents a pseudogene. The CDR3 is 16 residues long. CDR3 in amino acids: CASSKGVRQTNYGYTF. DNA of the CDR3: TGTGCCAGCAGCAAAGGGGTGCGGCAGACGAACTATGGCTACACCTTC.

This rearrangement joins TRBV20-1 to TRBJ2-7; D gene uncertain. This CDR3 has 16 amino acids. V was trimmed by 0 bases and J by 7 bases, leaving 22 bases between them. The germline gives CDR1 DFQATT, CDR2 SNEGSKA (reference sequence). CDR3 sequence reads: CSARDSLGINSHEQYF. The CDR3 DNA reads TGCAGTGCTAGAGATTCTCTCGGTATCAATTCACATGAGCAGTACTTC.

The chain links TRBV5-5 to TRBJ2-4; 11 nucleotides agree with TRBD2. The last part of the DNA fits TRBJ2-7 better; the J call may be wrong. Germline V CDR1 and CDR2: SGHKS, YYEKEE (reference sequence). This CDR3 has 16 amino acids. The CDR3 spells CASSPETSGEDYEQYF. For the CDR3, the DNA is TGTGCCAGCAGCCCGGAGACTAGCGGGGAAGACTACGAGCAGTACTTC.

This clonotype showed up just a few times. This sequence joins TRBV21-1 and TRBJ1-5; TRBD1 is taken as the D call from the table, unchecked against the DNA. TRBV21-1 is a documented pseudogene. The CDR3 is made up of 17 amino acids. The CDR3, as DNA: TGTGCCAGCAGCAAAGCGGGCGGGACAGGGCTTTATCAGCCCCAGCATTTT. Amino acid sequence: CASSKAGGTGLYQPQHF.

This sequence joins TRBV7-9 and TRBJ2-5, with TRBD1 identical over 7 bases. This CDR3 spans 16 amino acids. Losses at the gene ends were 2 bases for V and 4 bases for J; bases not matched to a gene: 10. Germline V gene sequence: CDR1 SEHNR, CDR2 FQNEAQ (reference sequence). CDR3 nucleotide sequence: TGTGCCAGCAGCTTAAGTGGCAGGGGGTTTGGAGAGACCCAGTACTTC. It yields the protein CASSLSGRGFGETQYF. The full variable domain, completed using reference TRBV7-9 and TRBJ2-5, is DTGVSQNPRHKITKRGQNVTFRCDPISEHNRLYWYRQTLGQGPEFLTYFQNEAQLEKSRLLSDRFSAERPKGSFSTLEIQRTEQGDSAMYLCASSLSGRGFGETQYFGPGTRLLVL.

Only a few counts were recorded for this clonotype. The CDR3 sequence is CSGGQGQVETQYF. The CDR3 DNA reads as TGCAGCGGGGGACAGGGCCAGGTGGAGACCCAGTACTTC. The chain carries TRBV29-1 and TRBJ2-5; 9 bases line up with TRBD1. This CDR3 has 13 amino acids. V lost 7 bases and J lost 5; bases outside the gene matches: 8. Germline CDR1 is SQVTM and CDR2 is ANQGSEA.

The V call is TRBV2, the J call TRBJ2-3; TRBD1 matches at 11 bases. Germline V gene data show CDR1 as SNHLY and CDR2 as FYNNEI. The J segment lost 4 bases and the V segment lost 3 bases, leaving 12 bases of the junction unmatched. This CDR3 is built from 18 residues. CDR3 DNA sequence: TGTGCCAGCAGTGACGCAACCAACGGACAGGGGGCCTCAGATACGCAGTATTTT. This codes for CASSDATNGQGASDTQYF.

J is TRBJ1-2 and V is TRBV4-1; D is possibly TRBD1 (6 bases). The V gene's germline CDR1 is MGHRA and CDR2 YSYEKL. This CDR3 has 12 residues. The germline V and J ends were trimmed by 7 bases and 6 bases, with 12 bases remaining between them. The CDR3 region has the DNA TGCGCCAGCAACCGGTACAGGGATGGCTACACCTTC. It translates to CASNRYRDGYTF.

V is TRBV25-1 and J is TRBJ1-1; D uncertain. Germline V gene lookup returns CDR1 MGHDK and CDR2 SYGVNS. V was trimmed by 1 base and J by 0 bases, leaving 6 bases between them. This CDR3 spans 14 amino acids. CDR3 sequence (DNA): TGTGCCAGCAGTGAATTCGGGTTGAACACTGAAGCTTTCTTT. It is translated as CASSEFGLNTEAFF.

The rearrangement links TRBV30 to TRBJ2-1; D might be TRBD2 (6 bases). Trimming took 4 bases from V and 6 from J, leaving 19 bases between them. The length of the CDR3 is 15 residues. Germline V gene data show CDR1 as GTSNPN and CDR2 as SVGIG (reference sequence). The CDR3 reads CAWNVQWTTCNEQFF. CDR3 DNA: TGTGCCTGGAATGTACAGTGGACTACATGCAATGAGCAGTTCTTC. The whole variable domain, filled in from reference TRBV30 and TRBJ2-1, reads SQTIHQWPATLVQPVGSPLSLECTVEGTSNPNLYWYRQAAGRGLQLLFYSVGIGQISSEVPQNLSASRPQDRQFILSSKKLLLSDSGFYLCAWNVQWTTCNEQFFGPGTRLTVL.

This clonotype was seen a handful of times. This chain links TRBV20-1 with TRBJ2-1; a weak D match, TRBD2 (7 bases). Germline V gene data show CDR1 as DFQATT and CDR2 as SNEGSKA (reference sequence). V lost 2 bases and J lost 3, with 17 bases in between. The CDR3 runs 16 residues. This CDR3 reads CSARLPGQRGYNEQFF. In DNA form, the CDR3 reads TGCAGTGCTAGATTACCTGGACAGCGGGGCTACAATGAGCAGTTCTTC.

The chain uses TRBV12-3 or TRBV12-4 and TRBJ2-5; 11 bases match TRBD2. This CDR3 is built from 17 residues. The J segment lost 3 bases and the V segment lost 8 bases, leaving 14 bases of the junction unmatched. The CDR3 region is CASSYRNSGGVKETQYF. The CDR3 DNA reads TGTGCCAGCTCCTATCGGAATAGCGGGGGGGTGAAAGAGACCCAGTACTTC.

This CDR3 is CASSGLAGGPSTDTQYF. The CDR3 DNA follows: TGTGCCAGCAGTGGACTAGCGGGAGGCCCCAGCACAGATACGCAGTATTTT. The J gene is TRBJ2-3, the V gene TRBV12-3 or TRBV12-4, with 14 bases aligning to TRBD2. V dropped 5 bases and J dropped 0; count of bases not matched to a gene: 4. This CDR3 has 17 residues.